This T cell receptor (beta chain) was sequenced for a study of blood T cell repertoires in COVID-19. At the level of the study: Donors in the United States, Italy and Spain gave samples during acute or convalescent COVID-19.

This clone turned up a few times. Germline V gene lookup returns CDR1 SNHLY and CDR2 FYNNEI. V lost 7 bases, J lost 7 bases, and 17 bases lay in between. This CDR3 contains 14 residues. Measured with immunoSEQ multiplex PCR; TCRdb has only the in-frame clones, and not every one. The sample carries roughly 260,000 clones, roughly 88% recorded once. The specimen was PBMCs or T cells enriched from blood (not recorded which). This sequence joins TRBV2 and TRBJ2-1; D may be TRBD1 (6 bases). The sequence was obtained from a woman between 50 and 59 years old who had recovered from COVID-19. The CDR3 here is CASTSSDSRNEQFF. The CDR3 coding sequence is TGTGCCAGCACGAGCTCGGACAGCAGAAATGAGCAGTTCTTC.